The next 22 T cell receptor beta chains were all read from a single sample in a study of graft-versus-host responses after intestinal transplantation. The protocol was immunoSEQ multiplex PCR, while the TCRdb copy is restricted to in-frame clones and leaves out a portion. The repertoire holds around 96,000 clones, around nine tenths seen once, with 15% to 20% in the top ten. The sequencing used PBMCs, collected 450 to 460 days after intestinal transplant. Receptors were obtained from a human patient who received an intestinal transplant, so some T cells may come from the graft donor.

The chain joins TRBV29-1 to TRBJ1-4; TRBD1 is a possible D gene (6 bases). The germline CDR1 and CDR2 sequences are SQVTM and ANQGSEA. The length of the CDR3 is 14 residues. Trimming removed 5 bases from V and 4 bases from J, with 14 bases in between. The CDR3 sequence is CSVLGGRVNEKLFF. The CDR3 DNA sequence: TGCAGCGTTTTGGGGGGCAGGGTTAATGAAAAACTGTTTTTT.

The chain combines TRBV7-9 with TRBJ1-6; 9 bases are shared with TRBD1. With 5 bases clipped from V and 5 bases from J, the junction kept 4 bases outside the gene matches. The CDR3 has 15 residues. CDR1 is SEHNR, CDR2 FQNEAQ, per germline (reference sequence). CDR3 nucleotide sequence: TGTGCCAGCAGCCTGAGGACAGGGGATAATTCACCCCTCCACTTT. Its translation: CASSLRTGDNSPLHF.

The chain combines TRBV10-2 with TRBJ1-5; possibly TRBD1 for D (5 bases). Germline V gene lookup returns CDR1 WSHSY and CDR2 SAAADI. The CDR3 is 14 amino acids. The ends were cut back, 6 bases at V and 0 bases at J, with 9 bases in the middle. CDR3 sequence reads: CASSQTASNQPQHF. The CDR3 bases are TGCGCCAGCAGCCAGACAGCTAGCAATCAGCCCCAGCATTTT.

DNA for the CDR3: TGTGCCAGTAGTATCCCGCGAGAAAAACTGTTTTTT. It is translated as CASSIPREKLFF. The chain uses TRBV19 and TRBJ1-4; D remains ambiguous. Germline values: CDR1 LNHDA, CDR2 SQIVND (reference sequence). The CDR3 sequence is 12 residues long. Trimming took off 3 bases at V and 8 bases at J, with 7 bases between the two ends.

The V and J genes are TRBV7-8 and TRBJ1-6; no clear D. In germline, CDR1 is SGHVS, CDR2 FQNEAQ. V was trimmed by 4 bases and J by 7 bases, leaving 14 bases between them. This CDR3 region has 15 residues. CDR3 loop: CASSYEGMRNSPLHF. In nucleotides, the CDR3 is TGTGCCAGCAGCTACGAGGGAATGAGGAATTCACCCCTCCACTTT.

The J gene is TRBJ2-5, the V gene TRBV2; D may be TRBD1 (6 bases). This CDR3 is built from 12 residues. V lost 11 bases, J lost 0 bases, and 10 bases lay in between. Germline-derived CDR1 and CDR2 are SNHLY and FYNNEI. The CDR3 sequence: CARGQNQETQYF. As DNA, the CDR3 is TGTGCCCGTGGACAGAACCAAGAGACCCAGTACTTC.

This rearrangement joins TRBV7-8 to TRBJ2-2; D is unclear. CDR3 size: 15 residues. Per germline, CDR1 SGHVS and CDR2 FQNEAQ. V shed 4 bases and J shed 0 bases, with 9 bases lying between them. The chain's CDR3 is CASSSSDANTGELFF. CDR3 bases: TGTGCCAGCAGCTCCAGCGACGCGAACACCGGGGAGCTGTTTTTT. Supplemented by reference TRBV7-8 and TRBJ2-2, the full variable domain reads GAGVSQSPRYKVAKRGQDVALRCDPISGHVSLFWYQQALGQGPEFLTYFQNEAQLDKSGLPSDRFFAERPEGSVSTLKIQRTQQEDSAVYLCASSSSDANTGELFFGEGSRLTVL.

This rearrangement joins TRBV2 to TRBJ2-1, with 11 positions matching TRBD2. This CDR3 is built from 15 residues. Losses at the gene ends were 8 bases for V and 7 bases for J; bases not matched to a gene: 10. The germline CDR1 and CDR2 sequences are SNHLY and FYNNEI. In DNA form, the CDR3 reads TGTGCCAGCGAGCTAGCGGGGGGCCAGGGGAATGAGCAGTTCTTC. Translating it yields CASELAGGQGNEQFF.

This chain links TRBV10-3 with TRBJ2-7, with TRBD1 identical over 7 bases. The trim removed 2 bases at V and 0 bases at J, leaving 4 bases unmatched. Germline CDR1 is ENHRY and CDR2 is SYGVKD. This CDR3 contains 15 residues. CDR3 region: CAISEARQGSYEQYF. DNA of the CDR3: TGTGCCATCAGTGAGGCAAGACAGGGCTCCTACGAGCAGTACTTC.

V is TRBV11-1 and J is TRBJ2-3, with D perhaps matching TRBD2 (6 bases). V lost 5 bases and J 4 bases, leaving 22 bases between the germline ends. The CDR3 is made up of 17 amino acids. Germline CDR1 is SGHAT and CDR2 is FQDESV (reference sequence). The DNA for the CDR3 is TGTGCCAGCAGCGTAAGAAAAGGGGCTAGCGTCTCAGATACGCAGTATTTT. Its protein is CASSVRKGASVSDTQYF. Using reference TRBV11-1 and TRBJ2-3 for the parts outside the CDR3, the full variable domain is EAEVAQSPRYKITEKSQAVAFWCDPISGHATLYWYRQILGQGPELLVQFQDESVVDDSQLPKDRFSAERLKGVDSTLKIQPAELGDSAMYLCASSVRKGASVSDTQYFGPGTRLTVL.

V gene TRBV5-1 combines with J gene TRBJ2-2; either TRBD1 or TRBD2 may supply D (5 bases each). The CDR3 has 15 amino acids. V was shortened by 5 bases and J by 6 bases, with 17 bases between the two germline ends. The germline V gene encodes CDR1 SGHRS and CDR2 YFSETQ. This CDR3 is CASSSMGDRAGELFF. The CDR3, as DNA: TGCGCCAGCAGTTCCATGGGGGATAGAGCCGGGGAGCTGTTTTTT. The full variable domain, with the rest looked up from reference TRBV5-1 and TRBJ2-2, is KAGVTQTPRYLIKTRGQQVTLSCSPISGHRSVSWYQQTPGQGLQFLFEYFSETQRNKGNFPGRFSGRQFSNSRSEMNVSTLELGDSALYLCASSSMGDRAGELFFGEGSRLTVL.

Here the CDR3 reads CASSLMGYEDTEAFF. The CDR3 bases are TGCGCCAGCAGCCTGATGGGTTACGAAGACACTGAAGCTTTCTTT. The chain combines TRBV5-1 with TRBJ1-1; D call uncertain. This CDR3 is built from 15 residues. Germline-derived CDR1 and CDR2 are SGHRS and YFSETQ. V was cut by 4 bases and J by 3 bases, with 16 bases left in between.

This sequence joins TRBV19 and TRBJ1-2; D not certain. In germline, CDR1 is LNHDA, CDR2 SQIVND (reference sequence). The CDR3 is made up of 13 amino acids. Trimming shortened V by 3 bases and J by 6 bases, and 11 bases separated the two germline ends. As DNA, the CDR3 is TGTGCCAGTAGTATCTCGCCCATAAATGGCTACACCTTC. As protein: CASSISPINGYTF.

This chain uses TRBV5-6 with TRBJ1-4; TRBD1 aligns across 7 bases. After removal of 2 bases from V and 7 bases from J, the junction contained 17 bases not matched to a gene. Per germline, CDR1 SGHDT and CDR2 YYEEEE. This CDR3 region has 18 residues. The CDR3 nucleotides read TGTGCCAGCAGCTTAAGGAGGGACAGAAGAATATCCGGTGAAAAACTGTTTTTT. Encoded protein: CASSLRRDRRISGEKLFF.

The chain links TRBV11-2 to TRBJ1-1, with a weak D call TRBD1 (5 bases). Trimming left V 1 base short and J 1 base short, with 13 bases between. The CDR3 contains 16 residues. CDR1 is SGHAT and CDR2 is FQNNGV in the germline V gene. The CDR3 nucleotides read TGTGCCAGCAGCTTAGTGAAGGGAGGGGCGAACACTGAAGCTTTCTTT. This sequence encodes CASSLVKGGANTEAFF.

The CDR3 reads CASSQTGSPNEKLFF. CDR3 DNA sequence: TGTGCCAGCAGCCAAACCGGGTCCCCTAATGAAAAACTGTTTTTT. The chain recombines TRBV11-2 with TRBJ1-4; D unclear. CDR3 length: 15 residues. Per germline, CDR1 SGHAT and CDR2 FQNNGV. Trimming left V 5 bases short and J 3 bases short, with 13 bases between.

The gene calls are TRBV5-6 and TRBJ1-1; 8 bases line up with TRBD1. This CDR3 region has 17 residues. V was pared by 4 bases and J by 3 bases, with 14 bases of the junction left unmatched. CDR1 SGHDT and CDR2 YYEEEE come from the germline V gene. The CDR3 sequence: CASSESRTGTIDTEAFF. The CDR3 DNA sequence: TGTGCCAGCAGCGAGAGCAGGACAGGGACCATCGACACTGAAGCTTTCTTT.

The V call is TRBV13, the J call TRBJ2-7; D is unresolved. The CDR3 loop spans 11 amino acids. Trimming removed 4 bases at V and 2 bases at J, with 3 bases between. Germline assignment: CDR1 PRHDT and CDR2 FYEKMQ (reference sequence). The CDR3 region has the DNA TGTGCCAGCAGCTCTACCTACGAGCAGTACTTC. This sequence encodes CASSSTYEQYF.

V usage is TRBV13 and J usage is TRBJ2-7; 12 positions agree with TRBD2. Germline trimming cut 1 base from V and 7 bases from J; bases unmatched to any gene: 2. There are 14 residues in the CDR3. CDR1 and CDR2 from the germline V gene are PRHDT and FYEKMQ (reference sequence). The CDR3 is CASSLVGLAGEQYF. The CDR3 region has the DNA TGTGCCAGCAGCTTAGTCGGACTAGCGGGGGAGCAGTACTTC.

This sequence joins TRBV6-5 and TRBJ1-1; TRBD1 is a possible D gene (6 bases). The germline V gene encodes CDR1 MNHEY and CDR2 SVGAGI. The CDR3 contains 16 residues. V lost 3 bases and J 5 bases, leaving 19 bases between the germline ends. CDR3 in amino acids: CASSYSMGARSTEAFF. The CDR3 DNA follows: TGTGCCAGCAGTTATAGTATGGGGGCGAGGAGTACTGAAGCTTTCTTT.

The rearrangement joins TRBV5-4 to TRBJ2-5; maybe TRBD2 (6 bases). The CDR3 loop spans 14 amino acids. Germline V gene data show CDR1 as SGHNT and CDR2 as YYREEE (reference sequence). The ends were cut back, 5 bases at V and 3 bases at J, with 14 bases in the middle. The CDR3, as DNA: TGTGCCAGCAGGGCGCCGGGACTGGAAGAGACCCAGTACTTC. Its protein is CASRAPGLEETQYF.

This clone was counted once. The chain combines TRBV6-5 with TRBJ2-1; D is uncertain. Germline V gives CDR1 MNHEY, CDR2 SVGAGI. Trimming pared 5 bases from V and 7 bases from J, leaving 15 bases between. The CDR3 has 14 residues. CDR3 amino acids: CASSGVGVLNEQFF. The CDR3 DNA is TGTGCCAGCAGTGGTGTAGGCGTTCTGAATGAGCAGTTCTTC.